Listed below are T cell receptor beta chains from one sample, sequenced in a study of blood T cell repertoires in COVID-19. The protocol was immunoSEQ multiplex PCR, while the TCRdb copy is restricted to in-frame clones and leaves out a portion. Of about 220,000 clones in the sample, 75% to 90% are singletons; the top ten hold about 3.1%. Specimen: peripheral blood. The receptors originated from a woman in her twenties or thirties who had recovered from COVID-19. CDR3s include the opening cysteine and the closing phenylalanine or tryptophan. The D gene is left open where the match is weak. Size tells how often a clone was seen (once, few, many) or the class of an expanded clone, and some rows leave it out.

j_call | clone_size | d_call | v_call | cdr3_nt | cdr3_aa
TRBJ1-5 | . | TRBD1 | TRBV7-2 | TGTGCCAGCAGCTTGGGGGACAGCTACAATCAGCCCCAGCATTTT | CASSLGDSYNQPQHF
TRBJ2-3 | . | . | TRBV30 | TGTGCCTGGAGTGTAGAGATAGCAGATACGCAGTATTTT | CAWSVEIADTQYF
TRBJ2-7 | . | TRBD2 | TRBV6-5 | TGTGCCAGCAGCCGGACAGCGGGGGTCTACGAGCAGTACTTC | CASSRTAGVYEQYF
TRBJ2-7 | . | TRBD2 | TRBV9 | TGTGCCAGCAGCGAAACTAGCGGGGGGACCTACGAGCAGTACTTC | CASSETSGGTYEQYF
TRBJ2-3 | . | TRBD2 | TRBV7-2 | TGTGCCAGCAGCTTAGCGTCTAGCGGGGGGAAAGAGCAGTATTTT | CASSLASSGGKEQYF
TRBJ2-3 | . | . | TRBV5-1 | TGCGCCAGCAGCTTGGCCACCAACAGCCGATTTAGCACAGATACGCAGTATTTT | CASSLATNSRFSTDTQYF
TRBJ2-7 | . | TRBD2 | TRBV2 | TGTGCCAGCACTAACAACCCGGGGGGGGAGCAGTACTTC | CASTNNPGGEQYF
TRBJ2-7 | . | TRBD1 | TRBV2 | TGTGCCAGCAGTCAACAGGGGGCCGCCGACGAGCAGTACTTC | CASSQQGAADEQYF
TRBJ1-3 | once | TRBD1 | TRBV29-1 | TGCAGCGTTGTAACAGGGGATGGAAACACCATATATTTT | CSVVTGDGNTIYF
TRBJ1-2 | . | TRBD1 | TRBV20-1 | TGCAGTGCTAGTGGGCAGGGGGCCCTTGGCTCTGACTACACCTTC | CSASGQGALGSDYTF
TRBJ2-3 | . | . | TRBV11-2 | TGTGCCAGCAGCTTGACCCCACCCGGGGGAGTAATGCAGACAGATACGCAGTATTTT | CASSLTPPGGVMQTDTQYF
TRBJ2-4 | . | . | TRBV11-2 | TGTGCCAGCAGCCAGAGACAGGCCGGCGGTAAATCTTACTTC | CASSQRQAGGKSYF
TRBJ2-3 | . | . | TRBV5-4 | TGTGCCAGCAGGGACTCCGGGACAACTAGCACAGATACGCAGTATTTT | CASRDSGTTSTDTQYF
TRBJ2-7 | . | . | TRBV13 | TGTGCCAGCAGTATAGGGAGGAACGCGCAGTACTTC | CASSIGRNAQYF
TRBJ1-4 | . | . | TRBV7-2 | TGTGCCAGCAGTCAAGGCGGGGGGGGTGAAAAACTGTTTTTT | CASSQGGGGEKLFF
TRBJ2-7 | . | TRBD2 | TRBV5-7 | TGTGCCAGCATCCCGGGAGGAGCCCTCTTCGAGCAGTACTTC | CASIPGGALFEQYF
TRBJ2-1 | once | TRBD2 | TRBV5-6 | TGTGCCAGCAGCTTAGGGACTAGCGGGGGGGATTACAATGAGCAGTTCTTC | CASSLGTSGGDYNEQFF
TRBJ2-3 | . | . | TRBV14 | TGTGCCAGCAGCCAAGAAGACAGATACACAGATACGCAGTATTTT | CASSQEDRYTDTQYF
TRBJ1-4 | once | . | TRBV2 | TGTGCCAGCAATGAAAATGAGGAAAAACTGTTTTTT | CASNENEEKLFF
TRBJ1-4 | . | . | TRBV12-3/TRBV12-4 | TGTGCCAGCAGTTTAGGACACCTTGAAAAACTGTTTTTT | CASSLGHLEKLFF
TRBJ2-7 | few | TRBD1 | TRBV4-2 | TGTGCCAGCAGCCAGCCAAGGGGACAGGGGGCATCCGAGCAGTACTTC | CASSQPRGQGASEQYF
TRBJ2-7 | . | TRBD2 | TRBV6-2/TRBV6-3 | TGTGCCAGCAGTTACCCCACGACTAGCGAGGGTAGTTCCTACGAGCAGTACTTC | CASSYPTTSEGSSYEQYF